The 25 T cell receptor beta chains given below trace back to one sample, sequenced in a study of beta chain features in type 1 diabetes. Of the isolated RNA, all was reverse transcribed, and so the sequenced material was expressed TCRB transcripts. The assay was immunoSEQ multiplex PCR, and TCRdb's table has in-frame clones only and misses some. The sample shows 250,000 to 400,000 clones, around 13% of them seen only once. Sample: central memory CD4+ T cells from blood. The receptors come from a man aged 25-45 years in good health.

The chain couples TRBV5-6 to TRBJ2-3, with D unclear. Germline CDR1 SGHDT, CDR2 YYEEEE. The CDR3 sequence is 12 residues long. Trimming pared 1 base from V and 3 bases from J, leaving 3 bases between. Here the CDR3 DNA reads TGTGCCAGCAGCTTGCAAACAGATACGCAGTATTTT. It specifies CASSLQTDTQYF.

There are many counts of this clone. The chain employs TRBV18 and TRBJ2-7; TRBD1 or TRBD2 may be the D gene (5 bases each). V lost 2 bases, J lost 0 bases, and 14 bases lay in between. The CDR3 contains 16 residues. CDR1 and CDR2 (germline): KGHSH, LQKENI. The CDR3 spells CASSPTSGTTSYEQYV. CDR3 sequence (DNA): TGTGCCAGCTCACCAACCTCCGGGACCACCTCCTACGAGCAGTACGTC.

The chain couples TRBV11-2 to TRBJ2-5; maybe TRBD1 (5 bases). Trimming shortened V by 5 bases and J by 3 bases, and 13 bases separated the two germline ends. CDR3 length: 14 amino acids. Germline lookup yields CDR1 SGHAT and CDR2 FQNNGV. Here the CDR3 DNA reads TGTGCCAGCAGCCGCAGGGTTGTAAAAGAGACCCAGTACTTC. Translation gives CASSRRVVKETQYF. The whole variable domain, filled in from reference TRBV11-2 and TRBJ2-5, reads EAGVAQSPRYKIIEKRQSVAFWCNPISGHATLYWYQQILGQGPKLLIQFQNNGVVDDSQLPKDRFSAERLKGVDSTLKIQPAKLEDSAVYLCASSRRVVKETQYFGPGTRLLVL.

This clone was seen a few times. This chain joins TRBV2 and TRBJ2-1; the D is unclear. Looked up from germline, CDR1 is SNHLY and CDR2 is FYNNEI. This CDR3 has 13 residues. Trimming took off 5 bases at V and 6 bases at J, with 11 bases between the two ends. CDR3 sequence (DNA): TGTGCCAGCAGTCCTCTAGGGCCCAATGAGCAGTTCTTC. It translates to CASSPLGPNEQFF.

The chain links TRBV25-1 to TRBJ1-2; no definite D call. V was cut by 0 bases and J by 1 base, with 6 bases left in between. The germline CDR1 and CDR2 sequences are MGHDK and SYGVNS. CDR3 length: 14 amino acids. The CDR3 nucleotides read TGTGCCAGCAGTGAATATGGGCTTAACTATGGCTACACCTTC. It is translated as CASSEYGLNYGYTF.

The chain carries TRBV11-2 and TRBJ2-2; D not resolved. Trimming cost V 2 bases and J 5 bases, with 6 bases left between them. Germline V gene data show CDR1 as SGHAT and CDR2 as FQNNGV. This CDR3 is built from 13 residues. The CDR3, as DNA: TGTGCCAGCAGCTTACAGTGGACCGGGGAGCTGTTTTTT. Residues: CASSLQWTGELFF.

The genes are TRBV7-3 and TRBJ2-1; TRBD2 might be the D (6 bases). CDR3 size: 13 residues. Trimming left V 5 bases short and J 7 bases short, with 12 bases between. CDR1 SGHTA and CDR2 FQGTGA come from the germline V gene. CDR3 amino acids: CASSPISGNEQFF. DNA of the CDR3: TGTGCCAGCAGCCCAATAAGCGGGAATGAGCAGTTCTTC.

V usage is TRBV10-2 and J usage is TRBJ2-5; D possibly corresponds to TRBD1 (5 bases). The V end lost 0 bases, the J end lost 5 bases, and 13 bases lay between the germline ends. This CDR3 is 15 amino acids long. Germline assignment: CDR1 WSHSY and CDR2 SAAADI. The CDR3 DNA follows: TGCGCCAGCAGTGAGTCGTTAGGGGTGATGGAGACCCAGTACTTC. Translation gives CASSESLGVMETQYF.

The rearrangement links TRBV18 to TRBJ2-3; D remains unclear. Germline-derived CDR1 and CDR2 are KGHSH and LQKENI. Trimming removed 0 bases at V and 3 bases at J, with 4 bases between. The CDR3 is made up of 13 amino acids. This CDR3 is CASSPPPTDTQYF. In DNA, the CDR3 is TGTGCCAGCTCACCACCGCCGACAGATACGCAGTATTTT.

This clone was found a few times. The genes are TRBV11-3 and TRBJ2-3; tentative D call: TRBD2 (5 bases). The germline gives CDR1 SGHNT, CDR2 YENEEA. The length of the CDR3 is 14 residues. Trimming cost V 5 bases and J 0 bases, with 9 bases left between them. The CDR3 DNA sequence: TGTGCCAGCAGCGTGCGCGGGAGCACAGATACGCAGTATTTT. Its protein is CASSVRGSTDTQYF.

This clone was seen more than once but under ten times. Distinct nucleotide sequences in the sample also encode this CDR3. The rearrangement uses TRBV19 and TRBJ1-2; D remains ambiguous. Germline lookup yields CDR1 LNHDA and CDR2 SQIVND (reference sequence). V was cut by 3 bases and J by 8 bases, with 10 bases left in between. This CDR3 is built from 12 residues. Here the CDR3 DNA reads TGTGCCAGTAGTATTAGCCTCGGGGGCTACACCTTC. It is translated as CASSISLGGYTF.

The chain carries TRBV9 and TRBJ2-1, with a tentative D call TRBD2 (6 bases). With 0 bases removed from V and 10 bases from J, the gap between germline ends came to 11 bases. This CDR3 contains 13 residues. Germline CDR1 and CDR2: SGDLS and YYNGEE. The CDR3 loop reads CASSVEVGREQFF. The CDR3 DNA follows: TGTGCCAGCAGCGTAGAGGTAGGGAGGGAGCAGTTCTTC. Using reference TRBV9 and TRBJ2-1 for the parts outside the CDR3, the full variable domain is DSGVTQTPKHLITATGQRVTLRCSPRSGDLSVYWYQQSLDQGLQFLIQYYNGEERAKGNILERFSAQQFPDLHSELNLSSLELGDSALYFCASSVEVGREQFFGPGTRLTVL.

This clone was counted a few times. V is TRBV7-2 and J is TRBJ2-2, with D hard to call. V gave up 5 bases and J gave up 1 base, with 8 bases separating them. Germline V gives CDR1 SGHTA, CDR2 FQGNSA. CDR3 length equals 14 residues. In DNA, the CDR3 is TGTGCCAGCAGCGGACGACAGAACACCGGGGAGCTGTTTTTT. This encodes CASSGRQNTGELFF. The whole variable domain, filled in from reference TRBV7-2 and TRBJ2-2, reads GAGVSQSPSNKVTEKGKDVELRCDPISGHTALYWYRQSLGQGLEFLIYFQGNSAPDKSGLPSDRFSAERTGGSVSTLTIQRTQQEDSAVYLCASSGRQNTGELFFGEGSRLTVL.

The table lists this clone with a few counts. This rearrangement joins TRBV2 to TRBJ2-3; D gene uncertain. The CDR3 runs 15 residues. Trimming removed 1 base from V and 4 bases from J, with 12 bases in between. Germline V gene lookup returns CDR1 SNHLY and CDR2 FYNNEI. In nucleotides, the CDR3 is TGTGCCAGCAGTGAAGGGTGGGCCCAGCCAGATACGCAGTATTTT. Its translation is CASSEGWAQPDTQYF.

V and J are TRBV29-1 and TRBJ1-1; 8 positions agree with TRBD1. This CDR3 has 13 residues. Germline V gene sequence: CDR1 SQVTM, CDR2 ANQGSEA. The CDR3 sequence: CSSGGPENTEAFF. CDR3 DNA sequence: TGCAGTTCAGGGGGCCCGGAGAACACTGAAGCTTTCTTT. The full variable domain, with the rest looked up from reference TRBV29-1 and TRBJ1-1, is SAVISQKPSRDICQRGTSLTIQCQVDSQVTMMFWYRQQPGQSLTLIATANQGSEATYESGFVIDKFPISRPNLTFSTLTVSNMSPEDSSIYLCSSGGPENTEAFFGQGTRLTVV.

This clone was detected many times. The chain joins TRBV11-2 to TRBJ2-7; unclear D gene. Trimming shortened V by 6 bases and J by 4 bases, and 10 bases separated the two germline ends. Germline V CDR1 and CDR2: SGHAT, FQNNGV. The CDR3 runs 12 residues. CDR3 nucleotide sequence: TGTGCCAGCAGTTGGACGCGGTACGAGCAGTACTTC. It specifies CASSWTRYEQYF.

This clone was seen more than once but under ten times. The chain joins TRBV5-4 to TRBJ2-6; D not certain. Trimming shortened V by 0 bases and J by 0 bases, and 7 bases separated the two germline ends. The CDR3 spans 16 residues. CDR1 and CDR2 (germline): SGHNT, YYREEE (reference sequence). CDR3 in DNA: TGTGCCAGCAGCTTGGGTCACTTCTCTGGGGCCAACGTCCTGACTTTC. It yields the protein CASSLGHFSGANVLTF.

The chain employs TRBV2 and TRBJ2-1; D call uncertain. Germline-derived CDR1 and CDR2 are SNHLY and FYNNEI. There are 12 residues in the CDR3. V was clipped by 6 bases and J by 7 bases, with 10 bases between them. CDR3 in DNA: TGTGCCAGCAGGGTGGTGGGGAATGAGCAGTTCTTC. Its translation: CASRVVGNEQFF. The variable domain in full, completed from reference TRBV2 and TRBJ2-1, reads EPEVTQTPSHQVTQMGQEVILRCVPISNHLYFYWYRQILGQKVEFLVSFYNNEISEKSEIFDDQFSVERPDGSNFTLKIRSTKLEDSAMYFCASRVVGNEQFFGPGTRLTVL.

The table lists this clone with a few counts. The chain combines TRBV7-2 with TRBJ2-2, with D hard to call. Trimming removed 3 bases from V and 2 bases from J, with 10 bases in between. The germline V gene has CDR1 SGHTA and CDR2 FQGNSA. This CDR3 has 15 residues. Written as DNA, the CDR3 is TGTGCCAGCAGCTTGAAGGGCACCAACACCGGGGAGCTGTTTTTT. It codes for CASSLKGTNTGELFF.

This chain's CDR3 is CASSEQSRVEQFF. The CDR3, as DNA: TGCGCCAGCAGTGAGCAGTCCCGGGTTGAGCAGTTCTTC. The chain carries TRBV10-2 and TRBJ2-1; D remains ambiguous. The CDR3 covers 13 residues. V shed 2 bases and J shed 9 bases, with 11 bases lying between them. The V gene's germline CDR1 is WSHSY and CDR2 SAAADI.

Only a few counts were recorded for this clone. The chain links TRBV2 to TRBJ2-1, with TRBD2 identical over 14 bases. Trimming at V came to 5 bases and at J to 8 bases, leaving 5 bases not matched to a gene. CDR3 length: 15 amino acids. Per germline, CDR1 SNHLY and CDR2 FYNNEI. CDR3 nucleotide sequence: TGTGCCAGCAGTCCGACTAGCGGGGGGGACCATGAGCAGTTCTTC. This gives the protein CASSPTSGGDHEQFF. The full variable domain, completed using reference TRBV2 and TRBJ2-1, is EPEVTQTPSHQVTQMGQEVILRCVPISNHLYFYWYRQILGQKVEFLVSFYNNEISEKSEIFDDQFSVERPDGSNFTLKIRSTKLEDSAMYFCASSPTSGGDHEQFFGPGTRLTVL.

This clone came up a few times. The chain joins TRBV19 to TRBJ2-1; possible D gene TRBD2, 6 bases. Germline-derived CDR1 and CDR2 are LNHDA and SQIVND (reference sequence). The ends were cut back, 7 bases at V and 9 bases at J, with 22 bases in the middle. There are 15 residues in the CDR3. DNA of the CDR3: TGTGCCAGTACGTCAGGGCAGGGAGGATGGGCTGAGCAGTTCTTC. It encodes CASTSGQGGWAEQFF.

The chain is built from TRBV7-2 and TRBJ1-5; D is ambiguous. Germline V gene data show CDR1 as SGHTA and CDR2 as FQGNSA. Trimming removed 4 bases at V and 4 bases at J, with 14 bases between. The CDR3 totals 15 residues. The CDR3 is CASSSEGVRNQPQHF. As DNA, the CDR3 is TGTGCCAGCAGCTCCGAAGGTGTGAGAAATCAGCCCCAGCATTTT.

The rearrangement links TRBV19 to TRBJ1-1; weak D call: TRBD1 (5 bases). This CDR3 is built from 14 residues. Per the germline V gene, CDR1 is LNHDA and CDR2 is SQIVND (reference sequence). The ends were cut back, 10 bases at V and 4 bases at J, with 19 bases in the middle. In DNA, the CDR3 is TGTGCCACCCGCGGGGGGGGACGGTCCACTGAAGCTTTCTTT. It is translated as CATRGGGRSTEAFF.

On this clone: A much larger clone lies a single base off, so this may be a read error. This sample also contains other DNA sequences that code for the same CDR3. The chain couples TRBV5-4 to TRBJ2-7; no clear D gene. V dropped 0 bases and J dropped 3 bases, with 4 bases sitting between them. The CDR3 length is 12 residues. The germline V gene encodes CDR1 SGHNT and CDR2 YYREEE (reference sequence). The CDR3 loop reads CASSLDGYEQYF. CDR3 DNA: TGTGCCAGCAGCTTGGACGGCTACGAGCAGTACTTC.